A single sample gave rise to the 13 T cell receptor beta chains below, sequenced in a study of cytomegalovirus exposure and HLA in healthy donors. 60 Vbeta and 13 Jbeta primers were used in PCR. TCRdb's copy holds only in-frame clones and misses some; the assay was immunoSEQ multiplex PCR. This table has approximately 190,000 clones, around four fifths appearing once. What was sequenced was PBMCs. These receptors came from a woman aged 18 to 35 in good health and CMV-seronegative.

This chain connects TRBV30 to TRBJ2-1, with 11 bases aligning to TRBD2. V lost 3 bases and J lost 7; bases outside the gene matches: 14. The CDR3 is made up of 17 amino acids. The germline V gene encodes CDR1 GTSNPN and CDR2 SVGIG (reference sequence). CDR3 amino acids: CAWRGLAGPNPPNEQFF. Written as DNA, the CDR3 is TGTGCCTGGAGAGGACTAGCGGGCCCCAATCCCCCTAATGAGCAGTTCTTC.

Written as DNA, the CDR3 is TGTGCCAGCAGTTTCCACAGGGGAAGGTCCTACGAGCAGTACTTC. Amino acid sequence: CASSFHRGRSYEQYF. The rearrangement links TRBV27 to TRBJ2-7; 7 nucleotides align to TRBD1. This CDR3 has 15 residues. The V gene end was trimmed by 3 bases and the J gene end by 1 base; junction bases not matched to a gene: 6. Germline V CDR1 and CDR2: MNHEY, SMNVEV (reference sequence).

This clone has more than one count but fewer than ten. The chain has TRBV6-5 and TRBJ1-1; 7 nucleotides align to TRBD1. Germline V CDR1 and CDR2: MNHEY, SVGAGI. Trimming cost V 5 bases and J 1 base; bases outside gene matches: 1. The CDR3 loop spans 13 amino acids. CDR3 sequence (DNA): TGTGCCAGCAGTGGGACAGAGAACACTGAAGCTTTCTTT. Translation: CASSGTENTEAFF.

This chain links TRBV5-1 with TRBJ2-7; 7 bases map to TRBD2. Germline V lookup: CDR1 SGHRS, CDR2 YFSETQ. CDR3 length: 15 amino acids. Germline trimming cut 6 bases from V and 1 base from J; bases unmatched to any gene: 10. CDR3 sequence reads: CASNPVGGPSYEQYF. The CDR3 DNA reads TGCGCCAGCAACCCGGTGGGAGGGCCTTCCTACGAGCAGTACTTC.

The genes are TRBV27 and TRBJ2-7; TRBD2 matches 11 bases. The CDR3 totals 18 residues. CDR1 MNHEY and CDR2 SMNVEV come from the germline V gene (reference sequence). V was clipped by 2 bases and J by 5 bases; unmatched bases: 14. CDR3 nucleotide sequence: TGTGCCAGCAGTTTAAAGCCTACTAGCGGGGGACCTCGAGACGAGCAGTACTTC. Protein sequence: CASSLKPTSGGPRDEQYF.

This clone was recorded once. J is TRBJ2-1 and V is TRBV6-5; 10 bases match TRBD2. Germline V lookup: CDR1 MNHEY, CDR2 SVGAGI. V lost 5 bases and J lost 6; bases outside the gene matches: 7. There are 15 residues in the CDR3. CDR3 bases: TGTGCCAGCAGTGGTCTAGCGGGGGCAGGCAATGAGCAGTTCTTC. Encoded protein: CASSGLAGAGNEQFF.

CDR3 residues: CASRLDRAGGYTF. CDR3 coding DNA: TGTGCCAGCAGGCTAGACAGGGCAGGAGGCTACACCTTC. The V call is TRBV28, the J call TRBJ1-2; TRBD1 aligns across 7 bases. CDR3 size: 13 residues. Trimming at V came to 6 bases and at J to 8 bases, leaving 9 bases not matched to a gene. Germline CDR1 reads MDHEN; CDR2 reads SYDVKM.

The chain couples TRBV6-5 to TRBJ2-5; 10 bases line up with TRBD2. Germline V gene lookup returns CDR1 MNHEY and CDR2 SVGAGI. The length of the CDR3 is 13 residues. V was pared by 10 bases and J by 5 bases, with 7 bases of the junction left unmatched. The CDR3 sequence is CATLAGGRETQYF. The CDR3 DNA sequence: TGTGCCACTTTAGCGGGAGGAAGGGAGACCCAGTACTTC.

The J gene is TRBJ2-5, the V gene TRBV5-4; D is perhaps TRBD1 (6 bases). This CDR3 contains 14 residues. V was trimmed by 0 bases and J by 3 bases, leaving 9 bases between them. CDR1 and CDR2 from the germline V gene are SGHNT and YYREEE (reference sequence). CDR3 in amino acids: CASSLAAGEETQYF. CDR3 DNA sequence: TGTGCCAGCAGCTTGGCGGCAGGGGAAGAGACCCAGTACTTC.

The chain recombines TRBV4-1 with TRBJ1-5; D is possibly TRBD1 (6 bases). From germline, CDR1 is MGHRA and CDR2 YSYEKL. The CDR3 sequence is 17 residues long. Trimming took 6 bases from V and 2 from J, leaving 20 bases between them. The CDR3 here is CASRQVQGKRGNQPQHF. CDR3 in DNA: TGCGCCAGCAGACAGGTGCAGGGGAAGAGGGGCAATCAGCCCCAGCATTTT.

J is TRBJ2-1 and V is TRBV4-1; the match to TRBD1 covers 8 bases. The V gene end was trimmed by 3 bases and the J gene end by 0 bases; junction bases not matched to a gene: 7. The CDR3 loop spans 17 amino acids. Germline V CDR1 and CDR2: MGHRA, YSYEKL. In DNA form, the CDR3 reads TGCGCCAGCAGCCAGGACAGGGTTTGGAGCTCCTACAATGAGCAGTTCTTC. Its translation: CASSQDRVWSSYNEQFF.

A few counts support this clone. V usage is TRBV18 and J usage is TRBJ1-4, with D possibly TRBD1 on 6 matching bases. The CDR3 totals 15 residues. V dropped 6 bases and J dropped 6 bases, with 17 bases sitting between them. Germline V gene lookup returns CDR1 KGHSH and CDR2 LQKENI. This CDR3 reads CASSDAGAIDEKLFF. CDR3 bases: TGTGCCAGCTCGGACGCGGGGGCGATCGATGAAAAACTGTTTTTT.

The chain is built from TRBV10-1 and TRBJ2-7; no firm D call. This CDR3 contains 11 residues. Germline lookup yields CDR1 WNHNN and CDR2 SYGVQD (reference sequence). V shed 4 bases and J shed 3 bases, with 4 bases lying between them. The CDR3 DNA reads as TGCGCCAGCAGTGCAGACTACGAGCAGTACTTC. The encoded protein is CASSADYEQYF.